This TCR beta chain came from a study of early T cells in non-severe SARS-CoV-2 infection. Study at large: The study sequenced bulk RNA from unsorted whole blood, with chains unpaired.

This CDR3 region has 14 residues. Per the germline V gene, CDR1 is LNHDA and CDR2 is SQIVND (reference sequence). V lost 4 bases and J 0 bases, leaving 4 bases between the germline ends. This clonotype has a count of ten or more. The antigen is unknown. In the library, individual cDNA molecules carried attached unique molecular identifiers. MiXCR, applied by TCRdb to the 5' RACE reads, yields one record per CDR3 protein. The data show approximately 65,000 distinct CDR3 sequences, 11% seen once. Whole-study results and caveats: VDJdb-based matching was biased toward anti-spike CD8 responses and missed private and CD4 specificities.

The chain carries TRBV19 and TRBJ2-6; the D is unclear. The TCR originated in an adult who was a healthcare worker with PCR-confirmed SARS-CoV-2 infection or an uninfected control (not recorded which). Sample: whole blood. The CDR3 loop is CASSTPSGANVLTF. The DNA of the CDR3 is TGTGCCAGTAGTACCCCCTCTGGGGCCAACGTCCTGACTTTC.